The T cell receptor beta chain under discussion was sequenced for a study of technical replicates of blood from several donors. Libraries were prepared by immunoSEQ multiplex PCR; TCRdb keeps only in-frame clonotypes and omits some of them. There are around 68,000 clones in the sample; roughly 89% occur only once, and 0.37% lies in the top ten. CDR3 length equals 12 residues. V was pared by 4 bases and J by 2 bases, with 6 bases between. Germline-derived CDR1 and CDR2 are LNHDA and SQIVND (reference sequence). The sequenced material came from T cells isolated from PBMCs. The origin of this receptor is a human donor in good health. Some clones in this sample may be carry-over from other donors' samples. V usage is TRBV19 and J usage is TRBJ2-7, with D possibly matching TRBD1 (5 bases). CDR3 sequence: CASSTDTYEQYF. The CDR3 bases are TGTGCCAGTAGTACGGACACCTACGAGCAGTACTTC.